Each of the 11 T cell receptor beta chains below was sequenced from the same sample in a study of blood T cell repertoires in COVID-19. The table came from immunoSEQ multiplex PCR; TCRdb's copy has only in-frame clones and leaves some out. The repertoire includes around 380,000 clones, approximately 89% of them detected once, and under 1.5% sits in the top ten. The sample comprised PBMCs or T cells enriched from blood (not recorded which). These receptors were obtained from a man younger than 40 who had recovered from COVID-19.

The V and J genes are TRBV19 and TRBJ1-5; possibly TRBD1 for D (5 bases). V was pared by 4 bases and J by 4 bases, with 11 bases between. The CDR3 is made up of 14 amino acids. CDR1 is LNHDA, CDR2 SQIVND, per germline (reference sequence). The CDR3, as DNA: TGTGCCAGTAGTAAGAGGGAGGGGAATCAGCCCCAGCATTTT. Its translation: CASSKREGNQPQHF.

This chain uses TRBV5-1 with TRBJ1-1, with D maybe TRBD1 (5 bases). This CDR3 spans 16 amino acids. Trimming removed 0 bases at V and 1 base at J, with 13 bases between. CDR1 SGHRS and CDR2 YFSETQ come from the germline V gene. The CDR3, as DNA: TGCGCCAGCAGCTTGGCCCTGGGGGGGTCGAACACTGAAGCTTTCTTT. Its protein product is CASSLALGGSNTEAFF.

The chain carries TRBV19 and TRBJ2-5; D is undetermined. V was trimmed by 4 bases and J by 5 bases, leaving 17 bases between them. Germline CDR1 is LNHDA and CDR2 is SQIVND (reference sequence). The length of the CDR3 is 15 residues. For the CDR3, the DNA is TGTGCCAGTAGTACCATAGCAGACCGGTGGGAGACCCAGTACTTC. It yields the protein CASSTIADRWETQYF.

The genes are TRBV6-1 and TRBJ1-2; TRBD1 is a possible D gene (5 bases). Germline CDR1 and CDR2: MNHNS and SASEGT. This CDR3 comprises 13 residues. V lost 2 bases, J lost 6 bases, and 10 bases lay in between. The CDR3 region is CASSETQGDGYTF. In DNA, the CDR3 is TGTGCCAGCAGTGAAACCCAGGGTGATGGCTACACCTTC.

The rearrangement joins TRBV12-5 to TRBJ1-2, with TRBD1 matching over 9 bases. The V segment lost 2 bases and the J segment 6 bases; nucleotides outside the gene matches: 4. Germline lookup yields CDR1 LGHNT and CDR2 FRNRAP. CDR3 length: 14 amino acids. The CDR3 DNA follows: TGTGCTAGTGGTTTGACAGGGGGCGCTAATGGCTACACCTTC. Translated: CASGLTGGANGYTF. Full variable domain (rest looked up from reference TRBV12-5 and TRBJ1-2): DARVTQTPRHKVTEMGQEVTMRCQPILGHNTVFWYRQTMMQGLELLAYFRNRAPLDDSGMPKDRFSAEMPDATLATLKIQPSEPRDSAVYFCASGLTGGANGYTFGSGTRLTVV.

The CDR3 DNA sequence: TGCGCCAGCAGCTTGTCAGGCCCGAGCAATAATTCACCCCTCCACTTT. Translation: CASSLSGPSNNSPLHF. The chain employs TRBV5-1 and TRBJ1-6; D is unresolved. Trimming removed 1 base from V and 5 bases from J, with 13 bases in between. The CDR3 consists of 16 residues. Looked up from germline, CDR1 is SGHRS and CDR2 is YFSETQ. Together with reference TRBV5-1 and TRBJ1-6, the CDR3 gives the full variable domain: KAGVTQTPRYLIKTRGQQVTLSCSPISGHRSVSWYQQTPGQGLQFLFEYFSETQRNKGNFPGRFSGRQFSNSRSEMNVSTLELGDSALYLCASSLSGPSNNSPLHFGNGTRLTVT.

The chain employs TRBV19 and TRBJ1-2; D remains unclear. V lost 7 bases, J lost 4 bases, and 19 bases lay in between. CDR3 length: 15 residues. Germline CDR1 and CDR2: LNHDA and SQIVND (reference sequence). CDR3 sequence reads: CASTPSRGGIYGYTF. The CDR3 DNA follows: TGTGCCAGTACCCCAAGCCGTGGAGGGATCTATGGCTACACCTTC.

This chain uses TRBV5-1 with TRBJ2-2; possibly TRBD1 for D (6 bases). V was cut by 4 bases and J by 5 bases, with 18 bases left in between. Germline V gives CDR1 SGHRS, CDR2 YFSETQ. The CDR3 runs to 16 residues. CDR3 amino acids: CASSTLDTTGTGELFF. The CDR3 nucleotides read TGCGCCAGCAGCACCCTTGATACTACAGGGACCGGGGAGCTGTTTTTT.

The gene calls are TRBV2 and TRBJ2-7; 7 bases line up with TRBD1. The J segment lost 2 bases and the V segment lost 6 bases, leaving 7 bases of the junction unmatched. The germline CDR1 and CDR2 sequences are SNHLY and FYNNEI. The CDR3 consists of 14 residues. Here the CDR3 DNA reads TGTGCCAGCAGGGACAGGTGGGATCCCTACGAGCAGTACTTC. Protein product: CASRDRWDPYEQYF.

J is TRBJ1-2 and V is TRBV3-1 (or the pseudogene TRBV3-2); D gene uncertain. The CDR3 has 16 residues. Trimming stripped 4 bases from V and 1 base from J, with 16 bases between. The germline CDR1 and CDR2 sequences are LGHDT and YNNKEL (reference sequence). CDR3 amino acids: CASSPYPRGVNYGYTF. The DNA for the CDR3 is TGTGCCAGCAGCCCTTACCCGCGCGGAGTTAACTATGGCTACACCTTC.

This clone occurred a few times. V usage is TRBV5-1 and J usage is TRBJ1-6; D is unclear. Germline V gene lookup returns CDR1 SGHRS and CDR2 YFSETQ. CDR3 length: 14 amino acids. V was shortened by 0 bases and J by 6 bases, with 7 bases between the two germline ends. The CDR3 here is CASSLAIGNSPLHF. CDR3 coding DNA: TGCGCCAGCAGCTTGGCCATCGGTAATTCACCCCTCCACTTT.